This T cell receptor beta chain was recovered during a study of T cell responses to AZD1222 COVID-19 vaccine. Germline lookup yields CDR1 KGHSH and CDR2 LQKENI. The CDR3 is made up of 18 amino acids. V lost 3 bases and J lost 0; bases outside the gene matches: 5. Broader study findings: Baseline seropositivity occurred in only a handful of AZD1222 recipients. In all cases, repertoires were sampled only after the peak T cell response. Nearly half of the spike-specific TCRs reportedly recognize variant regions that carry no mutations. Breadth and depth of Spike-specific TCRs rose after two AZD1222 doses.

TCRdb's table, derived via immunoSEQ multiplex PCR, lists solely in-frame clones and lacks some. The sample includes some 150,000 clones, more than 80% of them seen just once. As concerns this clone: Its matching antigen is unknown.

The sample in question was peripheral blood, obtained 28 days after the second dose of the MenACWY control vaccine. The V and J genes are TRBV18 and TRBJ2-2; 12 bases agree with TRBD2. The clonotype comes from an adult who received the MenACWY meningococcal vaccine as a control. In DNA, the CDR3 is TGTGCCAGCTCACCCCCTGGGACTAGCGGGCCGAACACCGGGGAGCTGTTTTTT. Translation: CASSPPGTSGPNTGELFF.